This passage covers 13 T cell receptor beta chains from one sample sequenced in a study of control samples from healthy donors and cancer patients. Assay: immunoSEQ multiplex PCR; the TCRdb copy retains only in-frame clones and omits some. The sample shows approximately 90,000 clones, about 85% of them seen only once. The material sequenced was blood. The receptor set was obtained from a woman aged 40 to 50 in good health.

V gene TRBV2 combines with J gene TRBJ1-2; D unclear. The CDR3 extends over 14 amino acids. Germline CDR1 SNHLY, CDR2 FYNNEI. The V end lost 11 bases, the J end lost 5 bases, and 21 bases lay between the germline ends. The CDR3 DNA follows: TGTGCCTCCACAAGGTCAGAAGGGTCATATGGCTACACCTTC. Encoded protein: CASTRSEGSYGYTF.

This clone was found a few times. The CDR3 DNA reads as TGTGCCAGCAGTTATGCGAGCTCCTATAATTCACCCCTCCACTTT. Translation: CASSYASSYNSPLHF. The chain employs TRBV6-2 or TRBV6-3 and TRBJ1-6, with D uncertain. There are 15 residues in the CDR3. Trimming pared 3 bases from V and 0 bases from J, leaving 6 bases between. The germline gives CDR1 MNHEY, CDR2 SVGEGT.

The chain combines TRBV5-4 with TRBJ1-1; TRBD1 agrees at 9 bases. V shed 3 bases, J shed 2 bases, and the junction held 20 bases outside the gene matches. Germline values: CDR1 SGHNT, CDR2 YYREEE (reference sequence). The CDR3 length is 20 residues. The CDR3 region is CASSSWAGQGKGAQNTEAFF. DNA for the CDR3: TGTGCCAGCAGCTCCTGGGCGGGACAGGGAAAGGGTGCCCAAAACACTGAAGCTTTCTTT. Variable domain in full (rest from reference TRBV5-4 and TRBJ1-1): ETGVTQSPTHLIKTRGQQVTLRCSSQSGHNTVSWYQQALGQGPQFIFQYYREEENGRGNFPPRFSGLQFPNYSSELNVNALELDDSALYLCASSSWAGQGKGAQNTEAFFGQGTRLTVV.

The chain is built from TRBV2 and TRBJ2-2; 8 bases are shared with TRBD1. The V gene's germline CDR1 is SNHLY and CDR2 FYNNEI. This CDR3 has 17 residues. Trimming at V came to 4 bases and at J to 3 bases, leaving 10 bases not matched to a gene. The CDR3 nucleotides are TGTGCCAGCAGTGGGGTTCGGCGGACAGGGCACACCGGGGAGCTGTTTTTT. Its protein is CASSGVRRTGHTGELFF.

CDR3 amino acids: CASSLVSGSNQPQHF. CDR3 coding DNA: TGTGCCAGCAGCTTAGTTTCGGGAAGCAATCAGCCCCAGCATTTT. The chain recombines TRBV11-3 with TRBJ1-5; D remains ambiguous. Germline CDR1 is SGHNT and CDR2 is YENEEA. The CDR3 contains 15 residues. Trimming stripped 1 base from V and 1 base from J, with 8 bases between.

The chain recombines TRBV12-5 with TRBJ2-4; D not certain. The CDR3 spans 13 residues. The germline V and J ends were trimmed by 1 base and 7 bases, with 8 bases remaining between them. Germline V gene lookup returns CDR1 LGHNT and CDR2 FRNRAP. The DNA for the CDR3 is TGTGCTAGTGGTTTGGAGGTGGGGAACATTCAGTACTTC. Translated: CASGLEVGNIQYF.

The chain carries TRBV15 and TRBJ2-7; 9 nucleotides agree with TRBD1. The V and J ends lost 1 base and 5 bases, in that order; junction bases with no gene match: 0. Germline values: CDR1 LNHNV, CDR2 YYDKDF (reference sequence). CDR3 length: 13 residues. The CDR3 DNA follows: TGTGCCACCAGCAGAGGGACAGGGGACGAGCAGTACTTC. Its protein product is CATSRGTGDEQYF.

This rearrangement joins TRBV20-1 to TRBJ2-7; D is perhaps TRBD2 (6 bases). Trimming removed 3 bases from V and 2 bases from J, with 20 bases in between. The CDR3 length is 16 residues. Looked up from germline, CDR1 is DFQATT and CDR2 is SNEGSKA (reference sequence). The CDR3 DNA reads as TGCAGTGCTAGTGGGCCGGGACTCAGGTTACCCTACGAGCAGTACTTC. This gives the protein CSASGPGLRLPYEQYF.

In this sample, this clone turned up a few times. The V gene is TRBV19, the J gene TRBJ2-7; possibly TRBD1 for D (5 bases). This CDR3 has 14 amino acids. V lost 4 bases and J lost 3, with 13 bases in between. Germline assignment: CDR1 LNHDA and CDR2 SQIVND (reference sequence). This chain's CDR3 is CASSRQFSSYEQYF. The DNA of the CDR3 is TGTGCCAGTAGTAGACAGTTTTCGAGCTACGAGCAGTACTTC. Complete variable domain (other parts from reference TRBV19 and TRBJ2-7): DGGITQSPKYLFRKEGQNVTLSCEQNLNHDAMYWYRQDPGQGLRLIYYSQIVNDFQKGDIAEGYSVSREKKESFPLTVTSAQKNPTAFYLCASSRQFSSYEQYFGPGTRLTVT.

The DNA of the CDR3 is TGCAGCGGGAAGACTAGCGGCTTGGGGGTGGACGAGCAGTACTTC. This translates into CSGKTSGLGVDEQYF. This chain joins TRBV29-1 and TRBJ2-7, with 9 bases lining up with TRBD2. Germline V gene data show CDR1 as SQVTM and CDR2 as ANQGSEA. Trimming removed 7 bases from V and 5 bases from J; junction bases left unmatched: 15. The CDR3 is 15 amino acids.

The rearrangement joins TRBV10-2 to TRBJ1-2; D unresolved. Per the germline V gene, CDR1 is WSHSY and CDR2 is SAAADI. The CDR3 has 15 residues. V was cut by 2 bases and J by 5 bases, with 15 bases left in between. Here the CDR3 DNA reads TGCGCCAGCAGTGAGACGATTGATGCTAGATATGGCTACACCTTC. This translates into CASSETIDARYGYTF.

The rearrangement uses TRBV10-3 and TRBJ1-2; D not resolved. Germline V gene data show CDR1 as ENHRY and CDR2 as SYGVKD. The length of the CDR3 is 15 residues. V lost 7 bases to trimming and J lost 4 bases, with 19 bases between them. The CDR3 coding sequence is TGTGCCATCACCTCGACCCGGGAGGTGATCTATGGCTACACCTTC. Amino acids: CAITSTREVIYGYTF.

The CDR3: CASSNPPPGTSPRPPTDTQYF. The CDR3 bases are TGTGCCAGCAGCAATCCGCCGCCAGGGACTAGTCCTAGGCCTCCTACAGATACGCAGTATTTT. V and J are TRBV21-1 and TRBJ2-3; the D call in the table, TRBD2, was not verified against the DNA. TRBV21-1 has pseudogene status. The CDR3 totals 21 residues.